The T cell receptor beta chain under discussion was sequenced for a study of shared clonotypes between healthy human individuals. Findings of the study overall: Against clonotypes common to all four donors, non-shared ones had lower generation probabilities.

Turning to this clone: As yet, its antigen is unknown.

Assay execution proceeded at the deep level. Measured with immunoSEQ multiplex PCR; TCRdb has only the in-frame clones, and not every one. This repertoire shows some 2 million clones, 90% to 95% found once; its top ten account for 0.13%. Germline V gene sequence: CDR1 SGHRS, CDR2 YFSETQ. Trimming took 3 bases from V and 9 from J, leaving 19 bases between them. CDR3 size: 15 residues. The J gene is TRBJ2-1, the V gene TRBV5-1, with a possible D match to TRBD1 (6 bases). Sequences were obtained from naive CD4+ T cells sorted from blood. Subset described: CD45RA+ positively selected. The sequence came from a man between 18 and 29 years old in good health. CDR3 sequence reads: CASSSGTTVGGEQFF. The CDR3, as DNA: TGCGCCAGCAGCTCCGGGACCACGGTAGGGGGTGAGCAGTTCTTC.